Listed here are 14 T cell receptor beta chains from one sample, sequenced in a study of cytomegalovirus exposure and HLA in healthy donors. This table comes from immunoSEQ multiplex PCR, and its TCRdb copy is limited to in-frame clones, with some not included. The data contain around 80,000 clones, 95% of them singletons. Sequencing was done on a sample of PBMCs. The receptors shown here come from a woman under 30 in good health and CMV-seronegative.

The chain has TRBV13 and TRBJ2-7; D might be TRBD1 (6 bases). This CDR3 contains 14 residues. Per germline, CDR1 PRHDT and CDR2 FYEKMQ (reference sequence). V lost 5 bases, J lost 1 base, and 12 bases lay in between. CDR3 coding DNA: TGTGCCAGCAGCCCGGACAGTAAATCCTACGAGCAGTACTTC. Residues: CASSPDSKSYEQYF.

The chain uses TRBV5-1 and TRBJ1-2; possible D gene TRBD1, 5 bases. V lost 4 bases, J lost 2 bases, and 12 bases lay in between. The germline V gene encodes CDR1 SGHRS and CDR2 YFSETQ. The CDR3 covers 14 residues. CDR3 coding DNA: TGCGCCAGCAGCGCTGTGGACAAGAACTATGGCTACACCTTC. This translates into CASSAVDKNYGYTF.

V and J are TRBV29-1 and TRBJ1-6, with D unresolved. Germline values: CDR1 SQVTM, CDR2 ANQGSEA. The CDR3 is made up of 18 amino acids. Between the trimmed V and J ends, which lost 3 bases and 6 bases, there was a span of 24 bases. CDR3 residues: CSVEANRGGPRGNSPLHF. In DNA, the CDR3 is TGCAGCGTTGAGGCCAACCGCGGAGGTCCTCGGGGTAATTCACCCCTCCACTTT.

This sequence joins TRBV6-5 and TRBJ1-1; 7 nucleotides match TRBD1. The CDR3 extends over 15 amino acids. Looked up from germline, CDR1 is MNHEY and CDR2 is SVGAGI. V lost 0 bases to trimming and J lost 0 bases; unmatched junction nucleotides: 1. The CDR3 sequence: CASSYSRGLNTEAFF. CDR3 DNA: TGTGCCAGCAGTTACTCGAGGGGGCTGAACACTGAAGCTTTCTTT.

The chain joins TRBV28 to TRBJ1-1, with no clear D. The CDR3 is 12 amino acids. The germline V and J ends were trimmed by 5 bases and 11 bases, with 15 bases remaining between them. Germline CDR1 is MDHEN and CDR2 is SYDVKM. CDR3 DNA: TGTGCCAGCAGTGGCAACATGGGCGATGCTTTCTTT. The encoded protein is CASSGNMGDAFF.

This chain connects TRBV4-3 to TRBJ1-3; perhaps TRBD1 as D (6 bases). CDR1 is LGHNA, CDR2 YSLEER, per germline. The CDR3 length is 16 residues. The V end was cut by 5 bases, the J end by 0 bases, with 14 bases between. DNA for the CDR3: TGCGCCAGCAGCACCCTTTCAGGGGACTCTGGAAACACCATATATTTT. This encodes CASSTLSGDSGNTIYF.

This chain links TRBV27 with TRBJ2-7, with 7 bases aligning to TRBD2. The CDR3 loop spans 15 amino acids. V was clipped by 5 bases and J by 1 base; unmatched bases: 8. The germline gives CDR1 MNHEY, CDR2 SMNVEV (reference sequence). CDR3 amino acids: CASSASAGLSYEQYF. The CDR3 bases are TGTGCCAGCAGTGCTAGCGCGGGACTATCCTACGAGCAGTACTTC.

V gene TRBV7-6 combines with J gene TRBJ1-1; maybe TRBD1 (5 bases). Germline V gives CDR1 SGHVS, CDR2 FNYEAQ. The CDR3 has 14 amino acids. The V gene lost 1 base and the J gene lost 9 bases, with 15 bases spanning the gap. This CDR3 reads CASSLGGEAPQAFF. In nucleotides, the CDR3 is TGTGCCAGCAGCTTAGGAGGGGAGGCGCCTCAAGCTTTCTTT.

In this sample, this clone turned up a few times. The rearrangement uses TRBV6-4 and TRBJ1-1; no reliable D call. This CDR3 spans 13 amino acids. Germline CDR1 is MRHNA and CDR2 is SNTAGT. Trimming took off 0 bases at V and 1 base at J, with 3 bases between the two ends. CDR3: CASSDSQNTEAFF. The CDR3 region has the DNA TGTGCCAGCAGTGACTCACAGAACACTGAAGCTTTCTTT.

The chain uses TRBV5-4 and TRBJ2-5; 12 bases line up with TRBD2. V dropped 2 bases and J dropped 4; count of bases not matched to a gene: 3. The CDR3 totals 15 residues. Germline V lookup: CDR1 SGHNT, CDR2 YYREEE (reference sequence). CDR3 protein: CASSLPSGRAETQYF. The CDR3 DNA reads as TGTGCCAGCAGCTTACCTAGCGGGAGGGCAGAGACCCAGTACTTC.

The chain has TRBV7-9 and TRBJ1-5; maybe TRBD1 (5 bases). CDR1 and CDR2 (germline): SEHNR, FQNEAQ (reference sequence). V gave up 0 bases and J gave up 0 bases, with 12 bases separating them. The CDR3 consists of 17 residues. In DNA, the CDR3 is TGTGCCAGCAGCTTAGCGTTCGGCGGGGGTAGCAATCAGCCCCAGCATTTT. Translating it yields CASSLAFGGGSNQPQHF.

V and J are TRBV18 and TRBJ1-2; the D gene is possibly TRBD1 (5 bases). CDR3 size: 17 residues. Looked up from germline, CDR1 is KGHSH and CDR2 is LQKENI. V lost 6 bases and J lost 8, with 28 bases in between. CDR3 in DNA: TGTGCCAGCTCGCCCGACAGTCCCTTGGGGGGAATTGGCGGCTACACCTTC. Its protein product is CASSPDSPLGGIGGYTF.

The V and J genes are TRBV29-1 and TRBJ2-2, with TRBD2 matching over 10 bases. CDR1 is SQVTM, CDR2 ANQGSEA, per germline. The CDR3 runs to 14 residues. With V trimmed by 7 bases and J by 7 bases, 9 bases remained unmatched. CDR3 loop: CSATGTSEGGELFF. CDR3 nucleotides: TGCAGCGCCACCGGGACTAGCGAAGGCGGGGAGCTGTTTTTT.

CDR3 DNA sequence: TGCGCCAGCAGCCAAGAGCGTGGGCTAGCGGGGAGCGAGACCCAGTACTTC. It specifies CASSQERGLAGSETQYF. The chain carries TRBV4-1 and TRBJ2-5; the match to TRBD2 covers 9 bases. There are 17 residues in the CDR3. Trimming at V came to 0 bases and at J to 5 bases, leaving 10 bases not matched to a gene. Germline-derived CDR1 and CDR2 are MGHRA and YSYEKL.